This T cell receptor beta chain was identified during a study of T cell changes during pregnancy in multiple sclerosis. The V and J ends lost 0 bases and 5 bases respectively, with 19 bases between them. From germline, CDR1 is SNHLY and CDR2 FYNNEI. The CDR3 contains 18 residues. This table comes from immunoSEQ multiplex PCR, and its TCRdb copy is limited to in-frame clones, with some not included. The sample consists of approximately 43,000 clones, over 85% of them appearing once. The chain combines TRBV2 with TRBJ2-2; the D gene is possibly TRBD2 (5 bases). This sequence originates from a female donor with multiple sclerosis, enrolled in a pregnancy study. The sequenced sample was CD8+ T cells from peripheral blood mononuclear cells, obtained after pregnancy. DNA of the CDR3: TGTGCCAGCAGTGAAGCGCCGGGGTGGAATGACGTTACCGGGGAGCTGTTTTTT. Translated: CASSEAPGWNDVTGELFF.